Here is one T cell receptor beta chain with its context. The antigen is undetermined. At deep level, the assay was performed. On sorted subsets, replicate PCRs used about 0.2 ug DNA, or about 30,000 T cell genomes. Clones were sequenced by immunoSEQ multiplex PCR, and TCRdb holds only the in-frame ones, with some missing. The sample has some 580,000 clones; roughly 98% are singletons. This entry is derived from a study of shared clonotypes between healthy human individuals. Across the study: Per donor, CD8 memory used one plate, CD8 naive used two, CD4 memory used three and CD4 naive used three.

Study conclusions and caveats: Sequencing depth was predicted to influence how clonotypes are shared among donors.

The naive CD8 fraction comprised CD45RO-negative cells positively selected for CCR7 and excluded terminally differentiated effector memory CD45RA+ cells. Sequencing was done on a sample of naive CD8+ T cells sorted from blood. The TCR was taken from a young man in good health.

CDR3: CASSRGKSSYNEQFF. Here the CDR3 DNA reads TGTGCCAGTTCGCGAGGAAAGAGCTCCTACAATGAGCAGTTCTTC. The chain combines TRBV7-9 with TRBJ2-1; no definite D call. Germline lookup yields CDR1 SEHNR and CDR2 FQNEAQ (reference sequence). The CDR3 loop spans 15 amino acids. V lost 9 bases, J lost 0 bases, and 15 bases lay in between. The variable domain in full, completed from reference TRBV7-9 and TRBJ2-1, reads DTGVSQNPRHKITKRGQNVTFRCDPISEHNRLYWYRQTLGQGPEFLTYFQNEAQLEKSRLLSDRFSAERPKGSFSTLEIQRTEQGDSAMYLCASSRGKSSYNEQFFGPGTRLTVL.